This TCR beta chain was obtained from a study of T cells after posttransplantation cyclophosphamide. Study-level results: After PTCy, TRB diversity resembled that of CNI/methotrexate controls.

TCRdb's table, derived via immunoSEQ multiplex PCR, lists solely in-frame clones and lacks some. The sample holds 50,000 to 55,000 clones, about 86% seen once. In regard to this clone: Antigen specificity is unknown.

CDR3 length: 13 residues. V was clipped by 6 bases and J by 1 base; unmatched bases: 3. CDR1 SEHNR and CDR2 FQNEAQ come from the germline V gene (reference sequence). Source material: PBMCs. V is TRBV7-9 and J is TRBJ2-7; TRBD1 aligns across 7 bases. This receptor was identified in a man aged 25-45 years with a blood cancer, CMV-positive, and with a related stem cell donor. The CDR3 loop is CASRQGVSYEQYF. CDR3 nucleotide sequence: TGTGCCAGCAGGCAGGGGGTGTCCTACGAGCAGTACTTC.